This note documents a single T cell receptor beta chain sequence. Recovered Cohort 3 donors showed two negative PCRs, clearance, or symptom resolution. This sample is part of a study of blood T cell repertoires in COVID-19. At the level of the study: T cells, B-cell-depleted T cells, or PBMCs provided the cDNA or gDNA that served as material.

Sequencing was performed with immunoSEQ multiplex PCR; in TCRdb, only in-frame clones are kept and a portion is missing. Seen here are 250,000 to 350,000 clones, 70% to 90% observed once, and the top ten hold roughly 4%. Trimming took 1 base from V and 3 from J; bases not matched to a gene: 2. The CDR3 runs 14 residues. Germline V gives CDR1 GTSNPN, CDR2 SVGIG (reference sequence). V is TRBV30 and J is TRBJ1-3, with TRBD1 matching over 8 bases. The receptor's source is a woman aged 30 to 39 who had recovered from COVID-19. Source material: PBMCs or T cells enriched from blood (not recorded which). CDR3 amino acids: CAWSGQGYGNTIYF. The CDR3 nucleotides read TGTGCCTGGAGTGGACAGGGGTATGGAAACACCATATATTTT.